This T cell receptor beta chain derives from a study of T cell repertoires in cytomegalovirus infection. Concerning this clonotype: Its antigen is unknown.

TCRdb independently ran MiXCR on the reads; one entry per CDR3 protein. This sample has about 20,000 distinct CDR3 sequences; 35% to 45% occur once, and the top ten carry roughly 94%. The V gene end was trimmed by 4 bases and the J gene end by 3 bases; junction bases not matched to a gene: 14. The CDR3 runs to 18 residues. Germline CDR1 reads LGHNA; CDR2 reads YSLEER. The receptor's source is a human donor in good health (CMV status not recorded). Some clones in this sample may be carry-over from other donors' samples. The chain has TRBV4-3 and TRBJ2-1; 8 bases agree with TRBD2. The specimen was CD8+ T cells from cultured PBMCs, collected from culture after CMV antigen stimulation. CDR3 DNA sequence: TGCGCCAGCAGCCCCCAGGGCCCCGGCACTAGCGGCTACAATGAGCAGTTCTTC. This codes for CASSPQGPGTSGYNEQFF.